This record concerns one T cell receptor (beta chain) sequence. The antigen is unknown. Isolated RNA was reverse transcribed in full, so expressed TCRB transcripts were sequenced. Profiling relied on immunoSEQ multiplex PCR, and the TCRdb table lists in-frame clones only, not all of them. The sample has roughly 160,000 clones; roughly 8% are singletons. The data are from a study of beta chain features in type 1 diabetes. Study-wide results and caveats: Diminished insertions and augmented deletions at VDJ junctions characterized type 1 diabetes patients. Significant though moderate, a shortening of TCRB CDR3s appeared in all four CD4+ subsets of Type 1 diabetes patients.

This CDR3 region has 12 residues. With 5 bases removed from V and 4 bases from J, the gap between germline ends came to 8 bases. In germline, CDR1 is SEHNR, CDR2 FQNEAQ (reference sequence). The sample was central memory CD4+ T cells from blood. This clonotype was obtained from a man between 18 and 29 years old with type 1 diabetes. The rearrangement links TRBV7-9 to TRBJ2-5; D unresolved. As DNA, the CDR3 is TGTGCCAGCAGCGAGGTTGGAGAGACCCAGTACTTC. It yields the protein CASSEVGETQYF.